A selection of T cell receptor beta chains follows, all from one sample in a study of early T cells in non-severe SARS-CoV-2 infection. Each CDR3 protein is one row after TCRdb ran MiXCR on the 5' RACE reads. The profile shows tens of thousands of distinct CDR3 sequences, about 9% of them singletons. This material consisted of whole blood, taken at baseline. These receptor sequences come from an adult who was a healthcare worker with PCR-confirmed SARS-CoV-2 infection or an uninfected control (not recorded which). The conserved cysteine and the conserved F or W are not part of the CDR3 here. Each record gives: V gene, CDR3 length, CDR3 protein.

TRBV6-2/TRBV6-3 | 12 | ASSPGQGVYEQY
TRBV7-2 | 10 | ASSLGFETQY
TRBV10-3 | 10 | ATEDSTDTQY
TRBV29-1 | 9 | SVEETYEQY
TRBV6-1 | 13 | ASRVGTSMGTEAF
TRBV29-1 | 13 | SVFDRGKGGNTIY
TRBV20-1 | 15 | SARDPHGTGSTDTQY
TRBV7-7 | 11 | ASSFVRAGELF
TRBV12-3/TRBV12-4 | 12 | ASRGTGKRNTIY
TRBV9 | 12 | ASSVGLGNTEAF
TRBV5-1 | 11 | ASSLEGRYEQY
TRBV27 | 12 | ASSLLGSSDTQY
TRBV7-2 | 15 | ASSLVPQREIKETQY
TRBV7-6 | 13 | ASSQLAGGPYEQY
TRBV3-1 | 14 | ASSQERSLRPEKLF
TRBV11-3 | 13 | ASSPGQGPEETQY
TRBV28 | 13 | ASSSTGLAKETQY
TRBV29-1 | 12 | SVESGLRPNEQF
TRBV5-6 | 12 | ASSFPGSSYEQY
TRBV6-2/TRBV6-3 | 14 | ASSYPTSGTTGELF
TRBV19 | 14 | ASSFSGRANTGELF
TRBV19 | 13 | ASSIQGTGYNEQF
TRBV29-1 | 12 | SVEEQLDGETQY
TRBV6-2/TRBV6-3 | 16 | ASSYTPGTSGRGDTQY
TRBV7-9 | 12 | ASSFGRVRSIQY
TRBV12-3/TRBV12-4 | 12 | ATAGSGRAYEQY
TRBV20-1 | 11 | SAAEGSRLEAF
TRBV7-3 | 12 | ASSKVPFTDTQY
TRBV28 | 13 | ASSSVGEYIGGAF
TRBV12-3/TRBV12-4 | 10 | ASNRIAGEQF
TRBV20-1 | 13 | SARDGTSGSNEQF
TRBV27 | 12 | ASSLTLGGETQY
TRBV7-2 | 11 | ASSAQGDTEAF
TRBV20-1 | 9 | SARGTYEQY
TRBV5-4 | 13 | ASSLAGTANEKLF
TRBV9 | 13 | ASSVRQGRQETQY